The clone carrying this T cell receptor beta chain was counted only a few times. A single record per CDR3 protein comes from TCRdb applying MiXCR to the 5' RACE reads. Here the sample spans about 5,700 distinct CDR3 sequences, around 31% being singletons. This CDR3 is 15 amino acids long. CDR1 and CDR2 (germline): SQVTM, ANQGSEA. Trimming removed 5 bases from V and 10 bases from J; junction bases left unmatched: 11. The TCR originated in a female donor with breast cancer. The chain recombines TRBV29-1 with TRBJ2-1; 13 positions agree with TRBD2. The specimen sequenced was naive CD4+ T cells sorted from a lymph node. Regarding subset: naive CD4+ T cells, CD4+CD45RA+CD25-. The CDR3 reads CSVSSGLAGAVEQFF. Here the CDR3 DNA reads TGCAGCGTTTCTTCCGGACTAGCGGGAGCAGTAGAGCAGTTCTTC.